These T cell receptor beta chains were read from a single sample in a study of CD8 T cells in Susac syndrome. TCRdb recomputed calls from the immunoSEQ multiplex PCR reads with MiXCR, one row per CDR3 protein. The profile shows approximately 65,000 distinct CDR3 sequences, over 85% of them singletons. The material sequenced was CD8+ T cells from PBMCs. Receptors originate from a human donor in good health. Both conserved end residues are part of each CDR3. Each record gives: V gene, clone size, D gene, J gene, CDR3 DNA, CDR3 protein. A D gene is named only where the DNA matches it firmly. Not all rows give a size; the values are once, few, many and, for expanded clones, a class.

TRBV6-5,.,.,TRBJ1-5,TGTGCCAGCAGTTCCCCGCCTTCAAGCACAGGGAGGCATCAGCCCCAGCATTTT,CASSSPPSSTGRHQPQHF
TRBV6-5,few,TRBD1,TRBJ1-2,TGTGCCAGCAGGACTCAGGGACAGGGGGCCAATGGCTACACCTTC,CASRTQGQGANGYTF
TRBV11-1,.,TRBD2,TRBJ2-7,TGTGCCAGCAGCTTAGTAGCCAGCGGGGGGCTTTATACCCTGGTATACGAGCAGTACTTC,CASSLVASGGLYTLVYEQYF
TRBV9,.,.,TRBJ1-6,TGTGCCAGCGGGGGATTAAATTCACCCCTCCACTTT,CASGGLNSPLHF
TRBV20-1,.,TRBD2,TRBJ2-3,TGCAGTGCTAGGGGGGGCGGTCGCGGGGGGGACTACCGGGGCACAGATACGCAGTATTTT,CSARGGGRGGDYRGTDTQYF
TRBV4-1,.,.,TRBJ1-4,TGCGCCAGCAGCCGGGGGGGTAATGAAAAACTGTTTTTT,CASSRGGNEKLFF
TRBV27,.,.,TRBJ2-7,TGTGCCAGCAGTTATAGGACAGCCTACGAGCAGTACTTC,CASSYRTAYEQYF
TRBV5-4,once,TRBD1,TRBJ2-6,TGTGCCAGCAGCCCGACAGGGACTGGGGCCAACGTCCTGACTTTC,CASSPTGTGANVLTF
TRBV3-1,once,.,TRBJ2-3,TGTGCCAGCAGCCATGGACAGATCACAGATACGCAGTATTTT,CASSHGQITDTQYF
TRBV7-2,once,TRBD1,TRBJ2-7,TGTGCCAGCAGCGACTGGGACAGATCCTACGAGCAGTACTTC,CASSDWDRSYEQYF
TRBV7-9,.,TRBD2,TRBJ2-7,TGTGCCAGCACCCATACGGGACTAGCCTTCTACGAGCAGTACTTC,CASTHTGLAFYEQYF
TRBV5-1,.,.,TRBJ1-6,TGCGCCAGCAGCACCACGGGTGTTATCAAAAATTCACCCCTCCACTTT,CASSTTGVIKNSPLHF
TRBV5-5,.,.,TRBJ1-5,TGTGCCAGCAGCTTGGAGGCCTATAGCAATCAGCCCCAGCATTTT,CASSLEAYSNQPQHF
TRBV27,.,.,TRBJ2-7,TGTGCCAGCAGTTTACTTTGGTCTTCTGTCGGGGGCGACGAGCAGTACTTC,CASSLLWSSVGGDEQYF
TRBV3-1,.,TRBD1,TRBJ2-1,TGTGCCAGCAGCCAAGATCTTACAGGGGGCCACAATGAGCAGTTCTTC,CASSQDLTGGHNEQFF
TRBV5-1,.,.,TRBJ2-2,TGCGCCAGCAGCTTGGAGTCCCCCCAAAACACCGGGGAGCTGTTTTTT,CASSLESPQNTGELFF
TRBV6-2/TRBV6-3,.,.,TRBJ2-7,TGTGCCAGCACCCCCTCGGCCTGGCGCGAGCAGTACTTC,CASTPSAWREQYF
TRBV6-5,.,TRBD1,TRBJ1-6,TGTGCCAGCAGTTACTCTGCAGGGACAGGGGGCAAAGTGAATTCACCCCTCCACTTT,CASSYSAGTGGKVNSPLHF
TRBV6-6,.,TRBD1,TRBJ1-4,TGTGCCAGCAGCAGAGGGACAGTTGAAAAACTGTTTTTT,CASSRGTVEKLFF
TRBV29-1,.,.,TRBJ1-4,TGCAGCGTTGTGGTGGGTGAAAAACTGTTTTTT,CSVVVGEKLFF
TRBV6-6,.,.,TRBJ2-5,TGTGCCAGCAGCCCAGCCCCCAGGGGGAGGCGAGAGACCCAGTACTTC,CASSPAPRGRRETQYF
TRBV5-1,.,TRBD1,TRBJ2-7,TGCGCCAGCAGCGGAGGGACAGGCCTACTCGAGCAGTACTTC,CASSGGTGLLEQYF
TRBV9,.,.,TRBJ1-5,TGTGCCAGCAGCGACTCCGAGGACACTGATCAGCCCCAGCATTTT,CASSDSEDTDQPQHF
TRBV19,.,.,TRBJ1-1,TGTGCCAGTAGCCGAAGCCGGGTGACTGAAGCTTTCTTT,CASSRSRVTEAFF
TRBV27,.,.,TRBJ1-5,TGTGCCAGCAGCCCAAGGGGGGTTGATCAGCCCCAGCATTTT,CASSPRGVDQPQHF
TRBV12-3/TRBV12-4,.,.,TRBJ1-2,TGTGCCAGCAGTTTAGGGTGGGTGCCTAACTATGGCTACACCTTC,CASSLGWVPNYGYTF
TRBV10-2,.,.,TRBJ1-2,TGCGCCAGCAGTGATTATGGCAGGGACTATGGCTACACCTTC,CASSDYGRDYGYTF
TRBV28,.,.,TRBJ1-3,TGTGCCAGCAGTTGGGACTCGTTCGTCCCTGGAAACACCATATATTTT,CASSWDSFVPGNTIYF
TRBV12-3/TRBV12-4,once,.,TRBJ1-1,TGTGCCAGCAGCACCAGGGAAAACACTGAAGCTTTCTTT,CASSTRENTEAFF
TRBV30,once,TRBD2,TRBJ2-1,TGTGCCTGGAGTAACGGGGGCGGGGGGAGAAGGAATGAGCAGTTCTTC,CAWSNGGGGRRNEQFF
TRBV10-3,.,.,TRBJ1-5,TGTGCCACCTCGACCGCAGGCAATCAGCCCCAGCATTTT,CATSTAGNQPQHF
TRBV29-1,once,.,TRBJ2-1,TGCAGCGTTGTATGGTTCGCGGGGGAGCAGTTCTTC,CSVVWFAGEQFF
TRBV4-2,.,TRBD1,TRBJ1-1,TGTGCCAGCAGCCGTGACGAATTCGAGACCAGGGGGCTTGGAGGGATGAACACTGAAGCTTTCTTT,CASSRDEFETRGLGGMNTEAFF
TRBV9,.,.,TRBJ2-7,TGTGCCAGCAGCGTAGGGGGCGACGGATCCTACGAGCAGTACTTC,CASSVGGDGSYEQYF
TRBV4-2,.,.,TRBJ2-1,TGTGCCAGCAGCCAATCCCGGGGGGCCAATGAGCAGTTCTTC,CASSQSRGANEQFF
TRBV30,.,TRBD1,TRBJ2-1,TGTGCCTGGGACCTGGGACAGGGCAATGAGCAGTTCTTC,CAWDLGQGNEQFF
TRBV11-2,.,.,TRBJ2-4,TGTGCCAGCAGCTTAGATATGGTCCCAGGGGTACCCAAAAACATTCAGTACTTC,CASSLDMVPGVPKNIQYF
TRBV4-1,.,TRBD2,TRBJ2-5,TGCGCCAGCAGCCATCGACTAGCGGGTCGGGAAGAGACCCAGTACTTC,CASSHRLAGREETQYF
TRBV7-7,.,TRBD2,TRBJ2-1,TGTGCCAGCAGCCCCGGGACTAGCGGCAGCTCCTACAATGAGCAGTTCTTC,CASSPGTSGSSYNEQFF
TRBV7-9,.,TRBD2,TRBJ2-1,TGTGCCAGCAGCTGGGGGACTAGCGGGGGTCCTTACAATGAGCAGTTCTTC,CASSWGTSGGPYNEQFF
TRBV13,.,TRBD1,TRBJ2-1,TGTGCCAGCAGCTTAGGCGGACAGGGGGCTGATGAGCAGTTCTTC,CASSLGGQGADEQFF
TRBV2,.,TRBD1,TRBJ2-5,TGTGCCAGCAGTGAGGCCAGGACAGGCCGAGAGACCCAGTACTTC,CASSEARTGRETQYF
TRBV4-1,few,.,TRBJ2-3,TGCGCCAGCAGCCAAGAGGGGCCCACAGATACGCAGTATTTT,CASSQEGPTDTQYF
TRBV6-5,.,.,TRBJ1-6,TGTGCCAGCAGTTACGGGAATTCACCCCTCCACTTT,CASSYGNSPLHF
TRBV7-3,.,.,TRBJ2-2,TGTGCCAGCAGCCCCAACGGCCAGGAGGCGGGCGGGGAGCTGTTTTTT,CASSPNGQEAGGELFF
TRBV12-3/TRBV12-4,.,.,TRBJ2-6,TGTGCCAGCAGCCAGACCGAGACTGGGGCCAACGTCCTGACTTTC,CASSQTETGANVLTF
TRBV30,.,.,TRBJ1-4,TGTGCCTGGAGTACCCTTAATGAAAAACTGTTTTTT,CAWSTLNEKLFF
TRBV11-1,.,.,TRBJ1-6,TGTGCCAGCAGCTTAGTACAGGACCGACCCCTCCACTTT,CASSLVQDRPLHF
TRBV7-7,.,TRBD2,TRBJ2-5,TGTGCCAGCAGCTCCAGACTAGCGGGGCCGGAGACCCAGTACTTC,CASSSRLAGPETQYF
TRBV7-8,.,.,TRBJ1-2,TGTGCCAGCAGCTTAGGCAGGTCCTATGGCTACACCTTC,CASSLGRSYGYTF
TRBV10-3,.,.,TRBJ1-1,TGTGCCATCAGTGAGCTGCTAGTGAACACTGAAGCTTTCTTT,CAISELLVNTEAFF
TRBV4-1,.,.,TRBJ2-7,TGCGCCAGCAGCCAACTCACAGGTAGCTCTTACGAGCAGTACTTC,CASSQLTGSSYEQYF
TRBV4-1,.,.,TRBJ1-4,TGCGCCAGCAGCCCCTACTTAACCTATGAAAAACTGTTTTTT,CASSPYLTYEKLFF
TRBV20-1,.,.,TRBJ1-1,TGCAGTGCTCGCCTGGCGGAGGGCGCTGAAGCTTTCTTT,CSARLAEGAEAFF
TRBV12-3/TRBV12-4,.,TRBD1,TRBJ2-1,TGTGCCAGCATTGGTTCACAGGGGTTCTACAATGAGCAGTTCTTC,CASIGSQGFYNEQFF
TRBV6-6,.,.,TRBJ1-1,TGTGCCAGCAGTCCCCGCCTGGACAGGAACACTGAAGCTTTCTTT,CASSPRLDRNTEAFF
TRBV24-1,once,.,TRBJ2-1,TGTGCCACCAGTGATGGTCCCTTGGGGGATGAGCAGTTCTTC,CATSDGPLGDEQFF